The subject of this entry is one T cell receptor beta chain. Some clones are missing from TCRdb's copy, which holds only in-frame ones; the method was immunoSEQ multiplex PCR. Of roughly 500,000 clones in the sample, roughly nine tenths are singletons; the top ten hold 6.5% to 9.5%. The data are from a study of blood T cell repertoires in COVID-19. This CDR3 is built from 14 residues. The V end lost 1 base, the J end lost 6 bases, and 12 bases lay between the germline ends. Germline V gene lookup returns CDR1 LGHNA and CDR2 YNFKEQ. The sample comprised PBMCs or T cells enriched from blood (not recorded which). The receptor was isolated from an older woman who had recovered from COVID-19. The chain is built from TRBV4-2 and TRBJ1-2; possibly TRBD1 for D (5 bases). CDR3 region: CASSQVSTGDGYTF. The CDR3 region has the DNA TGTGCCAGCAGCCAAGTCTCCACGGGGGATGGCTACACCTTC.